Listed below are T cell receptor beta chains from one sample, sequenced in a study of CD8+ T cells in alopecia areata. Profiled with immunoSEQ multiplex PCR; TCRdb holds only in-frame clones, not every one. The data contain some 170,000 clones, around 58% of them seen just once; the ten biggest clones take up 16%. The sample here was CD4+ T cells sorted from blood, taken at approximately week 56, from a patient treated with tofacitinib. The receptors here all came from a human donor with alopecia areata. CDR3s include the opening cysteine and the closing phenylalanine or tryptophan. The D gene is left open where the match is weak.

cdr3_aa d_call j_call v_call
CASNQRQYQETQYF - TRBJ2-5 TRBV11-2
CSGVVGGMNTEAFF - TRBJ1-1 TRBV29-1
CASSLLAESTDTQYF TRBD2 TRBJ2-3 TRBV6-5
CSVASTQGANEQYF TRBD1 TRBJ2-7 TRBV29-1
CASSSPGTASYEQYF TRBD1 TRBJ2-7 TRBV5-1
CASSQDQMASRETQYF - TRBJ2-5 TRBV4-2
CAWSTGESSYEQYF TRBD1 TRBJ2-7 TRBV30
CASSYGLAGTGELFF TRBD2 TRBJ2-2 TRBV5-1
CASSTGGLETQYF - TRBJ2-5 TRBV5-1
CASSWRGADTQYF - TRBJ2-3 TRBV14
CASSPLRQGGEQYF TRBD1 TRBJ2-7 TRBV11-2
CSVPTSGGNTDTQYF TRBD2 TRBJ2-3 TRBV29-1
CSTPQGETQYF - TRBJ2-5 TRBV20-1
CASSLDRGYEQYF - TRBJ2-7 TRBV4-1
CASSFTGETQYF - TRBJ2-5 TRBV7-2
CASLRGGRTYEQYF TRBD2 TRBJ2-7 TRBV2
CASSPGTVETQYF TRBD1 TRBJ2-5 TRBV7-3
CASSLGRSNTGELFF - TRBJ2-2 TRBV7-9
CASSLNLQETQYF - TRBJ2-5 TRBV2
CASSDQETQYF - TRBJ2-5 TRBV2
CASSLGGTEPAFF - TRBJ1-1 TRBV5-6
CASSLVTVGEAFF - TRBJ1-1 TRBV5-6
CASSVGGTGGYEQYF TRBD1 TRBJ2-7 TRBV9
CAWNWVGSYEQYF - TRBJ2-7 TRBV30
CASSQVRVGEQFF - TRBJ2-1 TRBV4-2
CASSLWRGPNTEAFF - TRBJ1-1 TRBV7-2
CASRNRGLTSVYEQYF - TRBJ2-7 TRBV12-5
CASSWTGGDQPQHF TRBD1 TRBJ1-5 TRBV6-1
CASSESSGSGNTIYF - TRBJ1-3 TRBV2
CAWSSGTASTDTQYF TRBD1 TRBJ2-3 TRBV30
CSAGTDTQYF - TRBJ2-3 TRBV20-1
CASSNSGGVGYTF - TRBJ1-2 TRBV27
CASSESGELFF - TRBJ2-2 TRBV2
CAWEYIGGSYNEQFF - TRBJ2-1 TRBV30
CASTLTGRMDSPLHF - TRBJ1-6 TRBV19
CAWSNRVSYEQYF - TRBJ2-7 TRBV30
CAWNPGVSPLHF - TRBJ1-6 TRBV30
CAISRDPSTDTQYF - TRBJ2-3 TRBV6-1
CASSLAAGRDPDTQYF TRBD2 TRBJ2-3 TRBV5-1
CSVAPRQRDIQYF - TRBJ2-4 TRBV29-1
CASSPDRGGENTGELFF TRBD1 TRBJ2-2 TRBV18
CASSEQGNNEQFF - TRBJ2-1 TRBV10-2
CATSPGASGGLDTQYF TRBD2 TRBJ2-3 TRBV15
CASRADTTEAFF - TRBJ1-1 TRBV5-1
CASSVGTGRDEAFF - TRBJ1-1 TRBV9